The T cell receptor beta chain under discussion was sequenced for a study of blood T cell repertoires in COVID-19. Cohort placement rested on clinical history that participants reported themselves. This clone was counted a single time. Repertoires were generated with immunoSEQ multiplex PCR, while TCRdb's copy carries only in-frame clones and drops some. The sample contains more than 250,000 clones, more than 85% of which appear only once. The TCR was taken from a woman aged 25 to 39 who had recovered from COVID-19. The sample taken for sequencing was PBMCs or T cells enriched from blood (not recorded which).

The CDR3: CASSQDPGTVYEQYF. DNA of the CDR3: TGCGCCAGCAGCCAAGACCCCGGGACAGTCTACGAGCAGTACTTC. The gene calls are TRBV4-1 and TRBJ2-7, with TRBD1 identical over 7 bases. The CDR3 contains 15 residues. Trimming cost V 0 bases and J 3 bases; bases outside gene matches: 5. Germline values: CDR1 MGHRA, CDR2 YSYEKL.